This note documents a single T cell receptor (beta chain) sequence. Its antigen is still unknown. The record originates from a study of shared clonotypes between healthy human individuals. Study conclusions and caveats: Rarefaction indicated that sorted-subset sequencing remained incomplete although depth was large.

Per the germline V gene, CDR1 is SGDLS and CDR2 is YYNGEE. Germline trimming cut 0 bases from V and 2 bases from J; bases unmatched to any gene: 8. This CDR3 is built from 17 residues. Generated by immunoSEQ multiplex PCR, the TCRdb table keeps only in-frame clones and is missing some. The table lists 2 million to 3 million clones, over 85% of them singletons. The sequenced sample consisted of naive CD4+ T cells from PBMCs. The subset is: CD45RA+ positively selected. The sequence came from a man between 18 and 29 years old in good health. Some clones in this sample may be carry-over from other donors' samples. V is TRBV9 and J is TRBJ1-1, with 9 bases aligning to TRBD1. The chain's CDR3 is CASSVVGQGRVNTEAFF. In DNA form, the CDR3 reads TGTGCCAGCAGCGTAGTGGGACAGGGTCGGGTCAACACTGAAGCTTTCTTT. Together with reference TRBV9 and TRBJ1-1, the CDR3 gives the full variable domain: DSGVTQTPKHLITATGQRVTLRCSPRSGDLSVYWYQQSLDQGLQFLIQYYNGEERAKGNILERFSAQQFPDLHSELNLSSLELGDSALYFCASSVVGQGRVNTEAFFGQGTRLTVV.